This passage covers 27 T cell receptor beta chains from one sample sequenced in a study of cytomegalovirus exposure and HLA in healthy donors. Use of 60 Vbeta and 13 Jbeta primers characterized the PCR. The protocol was immunoSEQ multiplex PCR, while the TCRdb copy is restricted to in-frame clones and leaves out a portion. The table has approximately 140,000 clones, 70% to 85% seen once; the top ten hold around 2.5%. The sample was PBMCs. Source of these receptors: a boy aged 2-9 years in good health and CMV-seronegative.

The chain links TRBV7-9 to TRBJ1-2; tentatively, D is TRBD1 (5 bases). The CDR3 extends over 12 amino acids. CDR1 SEHNR and CDR2 FQNEAQ come from the germline V gene (reference sequence). Trimming took 1 base from V and 8 from J, leaving 8 bases between them. CDR3 region: CASSLEGEGYTF. DNA for the CDR3: TGTGCCAGCAGCTTAGAAGGGGAAGGCTACACCTTC.

The gene calls are TRBV4-3 and TRBJ1-2; 9 bases fit TRBD1. Germline V gene sequence: CDR1 LGHNA, CDR2 YSLEER. V shed 2 bases and J 5 bases; nucleotides not matched to a gene: 9. The CDR3 totals 16 residues. The CDR3 reads CASSQPGQGSSYGYTF. In DNA form, the CDR3 reads TGCGCCAGCAGCCAACCGGGACAGGGCTCCTCGTATGGCTACACCTTC.

The genes are TRBV5-8 and TRBJ1-5, with 10 nucleotides matching TRBD1. Germline CDR1 reads SGHTS; CDR2 reads YDEGEE. V was pared by 4 bases and J by 7 bases, with 8 bases of the junction left unmatched. The CDR3 contains 15 residues. The CDR3 nucleotides are TGTGCCAGCAGCGCAGTGACAGGGGGCCGACAGCCCCAGCATTTT. Residues: CASSAVTGGRQPQHF. Based on the CDR3 plus reference TRBV5-8 and TRBJ1-5, the full variable domain is EAGVTQSPTHLIKTRGQQATLRCSPISGHTSVYWYQQALGLGLQFLLWYDEGEERNRGNFPPRFSGRQFPNYSSELNVNALELEDSALYLCASSAVTGGRQPQHFGDGTRLSIL.

This chain uses TRBV28 with TRBJ2-7, with 12 bases matching TRBD2. This CDR3 comprises 13 residues. V shed 5 bases and J 4 bases; nucleotides not matched to a gene: 0. The V gene's germline CDR1 is MDHEN and CDR2 SYDVKM. The CDR3 DNA reads as TGTGCCAGCAGTGGGACTAGCGGGTACGAGCAGTACGTC. As protein: CASSGTSGYEQYV.

V usage is TRBV4-1 and J usage is TRBJ1-3; 8 bases are a match to TRBD1. The CDR3 consists of 18 residues. Trimming removed 3 bases from V and 1 base from J; junction bases left unmatched: 11. Germline V gene sequence: CDR1 MGHRA, CDR2 YSYEKL. The CDR3 nucleotides are TGCGCCAGCAGCCATCTCAGGGGCAGGGGGCTTTCTGGAAACACCATATATTTT. It specifies CASSHLRGRGLSGNTIYF.

The chain is built from TRBV12-5 and TRBJ2-2, with D maybe TRBD2 (5 bases). The length of the CDR3 is 13 residues. The germline gives CDR1 LGHNT, CDR2 FRNRAP. Trimming shortened V by 5 bases and J by 6 bases, and 10 bases separated the two germline ends. CDR3 loop: CASGPPGAGELFF. CDR3 nucleotide sequence: TGTGCTAGTGGTCCCCCCGGGGCCGGGGAGCTGTTTTTT.

The chain's CDR3 is CASSLVGGGSYEQFF. CDR3 coding DNA: TGTGCCAGCAGCTTAGTCGGGGGAGGGTCGTATGAGCAGTTCTTC. The genes are TRBV7-8 and TRBJ2-1; TRBD2 matches at 7 bases. The CDR3 consists of 15 residues. Unmatched junction bases numbered 8, after V lost 1 base and J lost 8 bases. Per germline, CDR1 SGHVS and CDR2 FQNEAQ. Filled out from reference TRBV7-8 and TRBJ2-1, the complete variable domain reads GAGVSQSPRYKVAKRGQDVALRCDPISGHVSLFWYQQALGQGPEFLTYFQNEAQLDKSGLPSDRFFAERPEGSVSTLKIQRTQQEDSAVYLCASSLVGGGSYEQFFGPGTRLTVL.

The rearrangement uses TRBV15 and TRBJ2-5; the match to TRBD2 covers 7 bases. The ends lost 0 bases at V and 7 bases at J; junction bases unmatched: 11. This CDR3 has 16 residues. Germline V lookup: CDR1 LNHNV, CDR2 YYDKDF (reference sequence). Here the CDR3 reads CATSRDLDVGEGTQYF. As DNA, the CDR3 is TGTGCCACCAGCAGAGATCTGGATGTGGGGGAGGGGACCCAGTACTTC. The whole variable domain, remainder taken from reference TRBV15 and TRBJ2-5, is DAMVIQNPRYQVTQFGKPVTLSCSQTLNHNVMYWYQQKSSQAPKLLFHYYDKDFNNEADTPDNFQSRRPNTSFCFLDIRSPGLGDTAMYLCATSRDLDVGEGTQYFGPGTRLLVL.

The chain links TRBV4-2 to TRBJ1-5; 7 bases fit TRBD1. With 1 base clipped from V and 2 bases from J, the junction kept 14 bases outside the gene matches. The CDR3 contains 19 residues. Germline-derived CDR1 and CDR2 are LGHNA and YNFKEQ. CDR3: CASSQGTGNSLVGNQPQHF. The CDR3 coding sequence is TGTGCCAGCAGCCAAGGGACAGGAAATTCCTTAGTAGGCAATCAGCCCCAGCATTTT.

The rearrangement joins TRBV9 to TRBJ2-7; D is possibly TRBD1 (5 bases). This CDR3 spans 13 amino acids. Germline CDR1 and CDR2: SGDLS and YYNGEE. V dropped 8 bases and J dropped 4 bases, with 16 bases sitting between them. CDR3 region: CARDRTQSYEQYV. The CDR3 nucleotides are TGTGCCAGAGATCGGACACAATCTTACGAGCAGTACGTC.

This clone has just one count. The chain combines TRBV4-1 with TRBJ2-2; no clear D. The V end was cut by 1 base, the J end by 7 bases, with 7 bases between. The germline V gene encodes CDR1 MGHRA and CDR2 YSYEKL. The CDR3 extends over 13 amino acids. The CDR3 coding sequence is TGCGCCAGCAGCCAAGGAGGTAACGGGGAGCTGTTTTTT. Translation: CASSQGGNGELFF.

The chain recombines TRBV13 with TRBJ2-7, with a weak D call TRBD1 (5 bases). Trimming removed 3 bases at V and 2 bases at J, with 14 bases between. Germline lookup yields CDR1 PRHDT and CDR2 FYEKMQ (reference sequence). CDR3 length: 15 residues. The CDR3 DNA reads TGTGCCAGCAGCTTCGGGCAGGGAAGGACCTACGAGCAGTACTTC. It translates to CASSFGQGRTYEQYF.

This chain links TRBV6-5 with TRBJ2-1, with no clear D. Germline V CDR1 and CDR2: MNHEY, SVGAGI. The CDR3 consists of 15 residues. Trimming removed 8 bases from V and 1 base from J, with 15 bases in between. As DNA, the CDR3 is TGTGCCAGCTCCTTGGATCCAGGTTCCTACAATGAGCAGTTCTTC. Amino acid sequence: CASSLDPGSYNEQFF.

The gene calls are TRBV5-1 and TRBJ1-3; a weak D match, TRBD1 (6 bases). Germline V gives CDR1 SGHRS, CDR2 YFSETQ. V lost 0 bases and J lost 0, with 10 bases in between. CDR3 length: 16 residues. The CDR3 sequence is CASSLGQANSGNTIYF. The DNA for the CDR3 is TGCGCCAGCAGCTTGGGACAGGCCAACTCTGGAAACACCATATATTTT.

This chain uses TRBV6-6 with TRBJ2-1, with TRBD2 identical over 13 bases. The germline V gene encodes CDR1 MNHNY and CDR2 SVGAGI (reference sequence). The V and J ends lost 5 bases and 4 bases, in that order; junction bases with no gene match: 2. This CDR3 region has 15 residues. CDR3 protein: CASSGTSGTYNEQFF. CDR3 nucleotide sequence: TGTGCCAGCAGTGGGACTAGCGGGACGTACAATGAGCAGTTCTTC.

J is TRBJ1-5 and V is TRBV9; a weak D match, TRBD1 (5 bases). This CDR3 region has 13 residues. The germline V gene has CDR1 SGDLS and CDR2 YYNGEE. Between the trimmed V and J ends, which lost 3 bases and 5 bases, there was a span of 9 bases. The DNA for the CDR3 is TGTGCCAGCAGCGCCCAGGGATATCAGCCCCAGCATTTT. Translating it yields CASSAQGYQPQHF.

V and J are TRBV21-1 and TRBJ2-7; TRBD1, as called in the table, went unchecked against the DNA. TRBV21-1 is reported as a pseudogene. The CDR3 sequence is 16 residues long. CDR3 DNA: TGTGCCAGCAGCCGCGGAAAGGACAGGGGGCCGATCGAGCAGTACTTC. Its protein is CASSRGKDRGPIEQYF.

This chain links TRBV7-2 with TRBJ1-1; the D gene is possibly TRBD1 (6 bases). CDR3 length: 12 residues. Germline values: CDR1 SGHTA, CDR2 FQGNSA. Trimming cost V 3 bases and J 11 bases, with 13 bases left between them. This CDR3 reads CASSLIRTVAFF. CDR3 DNA: TGTGCCAGCAGCTTGATCAGGACAGTGGCTTTCTTT.

Here the CDR3 reads CAWSLAGYGYTF. The DNA for the CDR3 is TGTGCCTGGAGTCTCGCCGGCTATGGCTACACCTTC. V and J are TRBV30 and TRBJ1-2; D gene ambiguous. This CDR3 region has 12 residues. V was shortened by 2 bases and J by 4 bases, with 8 bases between the two germline ends. Germline CDR1 GTSNPN, CDR2 SVGIG (reference sequence).

This chain links TRBV21-1 with TRBJ2-7; whether TRBD2, the table's D call, matches the DNA was not checked. TRBV21-1 is marked as a pseudogene. The CDR3 has 17 residues. The CDR3 bases are TGTGCCAGCAGCAAAATGAGTGGACTAGCGGTCTCCTACGAGCAGTACGTC. Translation: CASSKMSGLAVSYEQYV.

The chain combines TRBV19 with TRBJ1-5; the match to TRBD1 covers 8 bases. V shed 7 bases and J 6 bases; nucleotides not matched to a gene: 5. Germline CDR1 and CDR2: LNHDA and SQIVND (reference sequence). This CDR3 region has 13 residues. CDR3 loop: CASTTGGGQPQHF. Written as DNA, the CDR3 is TGTGCCAGTACCACAGGGGGGGGTCAGCCCCAGCATTTT.

The sample holds a few counts of this clone. The chain couples TRBV7-2 to TRBJ1-2; TRBD1 matches 7 bases. J gave up 1 base and V 1 base, and 9 bases lay outside the gene matches. CDR3 length: 17 residues. Looked up from germline, CDR1 is SGHTA and CDR2 is FQGNSA. The CDR3 DNA reads TGTGCCAGCAGCTTAGGAGTAGTCGGGACAGATAACTATGGCTACACCTTC. As protein: CASSLGVVGTDNYGYTF.

This clone has just a few counts. This chain links TRBV11-3 with TRBJ2-5; D is uncertain. Trimming pared 1 base from V and 1 base from J, leaving 19 bases between. The V gene's germline CDR1 is SGHNT and CDR2 YENEEA. The CDR3 extends over 18 amino acids. CDR3 DNA: TGTGCCAGCAGCTTAGGCTTACCCGGGTCGAACTCCCAAGAGACCCAGTACTTC. This encodes CASSLGLPGSNSQETQYF.

As concerns this clone: The sample has other DNA sequences that encode this CDR3 too. This sequence joins TRBV19 and TRBJ2-3; 13 bases are a match to TRBD2. Trimming cost V 6 bases and J 0 bases; bases outside gene matches: 6. The CDR3 is 17 amino acids. The V gene's germline CDR1 is LNHDA and CDR2 SQIVND (reference sequence). CDR3 in amino acids: CASSWTSGSTSTDTQYF. The CDR3, as DNA: TGTGCCAGTAGCTGGACTAGCGGGAGTACTAGCACAGATACGCAGTATTTT.

The V and J genes are TRBV18 and TRBJ1-5, with unresolved D. The CDR3 is 15 residues long. The ends were cut back, 3 bases at V and 2 bases at J, with 11 bases in the middle. Looked up from germline, CDR1 is KGHSH and CDR2 is LQKENI. The CDR3 region has the DNA TGTGCCAGCTCACCCGCCTCGAGCGGCAATCAGCCCCAGCATTTT. Encoded protein: CASSPASSGNQPQHF.

J is TRBJ1-5 and V is TRBV5-8; no firm D call. Per germline, CDR1 SGHTS and CDR2 YDEGEE. Trimming took 0 bases from V and 2 from J, leaving 6 bases between them. The CDR3 has 14 amino acids. CDR3 residues: CASSLESGNQPQHF. In DNA form, the CDR3 reads TGTGCCAGCAGCTTGGAGTCGGGCAATCAGCCCCAGCATTTT.

This clone has just one count. V gene TRBV6-5 combines with J gene TRBJ1-1; maybe TRBD1 (5 bases). The CDR3 spans 13 residues. Trimming stripped 0 bases from V and 4 bases from J, with 6 bases between. Germline V gene data show CDR1 as MNHEY and CDR2 as SVGAGI. The DNA for the CDR3 is TGTGCCAGCAGTTACTCTAGGGGCACTGAAGCTTTCTTT. Amino acid sequence: CASSYSRGTEAFF.